One and the same sample provided the 14 T cell receptor beta chains below, sequenced in a study of blood T cell repertoires in COVID-19. Data came from immunoSEQ multiplex PCR; TCRdb stores just in-frame clones and leaves some out. The sample lists roughly 160,000 clones; 80% to 85% were seen once. Specimen: PBMCs or T cells enriched from blood (not recorded which). The receptors shown here come from an older woman who had recovered from COVID-19.

This chain uses TRBV19 with TRBJ2-2; no reliable D call. Per the germline V gene, CDR1 is LNHDA and CDR2 is SQIVND (reference sequence). The CDR3 spans 16 residues. V was shortened by 0 bases and J by 1 base, with 9 bases between the two germline ends. The CDR3 region has the DNA TGTGCCAGTAGTATAGATCTTGGTAGGAACACCGGGGAGCTGTTTTTT. Protein product: CASSIDLGRNTGELFF.

The chain couples TRBV7-3 to TRBJ2-1; D is perhaps TRBD2 (5 bases). There are 16 residues in the CDR3. The ends were cut back, 2 bases at V and 3 bases at J, with 14 bases in the middle. Germline values: CDR1 SGHTA, CDR2 FQGTGA. DNA of the CDR3: TGTGCCAGCAGCTTAGCGGGCCCAGGTGGCTACAATGAGCAGTTCTTC. Residues: CASSLAGPGGYNEQFF.

The chain uses TRBV30 and TRBJ1-1; D remains ambiguous. From germline, CDR1 is GTSNPN and CDR2 SVGIG (reference sequence). With 0 bases removed from V and 4 bases from J, the gap between germline ends came to 6 bases. The CDR3 runs to 12 residues. The CDR3 DNA reads as TGTGCCTGGAGTGTTCTAAGCACTGAAGCTTTCTTT. It specifies CAWSVLSTEAFF.

This CDR3 is CASSIDTYNEQFF. In DNA form, the CDR3 reads TGTGCCAGTAGTATCGACACATACAATGAGCAGTTCTTC. The chain links TRBV19 to TRBJ2-1; D remains unclear. The CDR3 is 13 amino acids. Germline CDR1 and CDR2: LNHDA and SQIVND (reference sequence). Deletions cut 3 bases from V and 4 bases from J, with 7 bases between.

The chain couples TRBV11-2 to TRBJ2-5; 10 bases line up with TRBD2. Germline values: CDR1 SGHAT, CDR2 FQNNGV. Losses at the gene ends were 3 bases for V and 5 bases for J; bases not matched to a gene: 6. This CDR3 contains 15 residues. CDR3 protein: CASSFSSGGAETQYF. CDR3 in DNA: TGTGCCAGCAGCTTCTCGAGCGGGGGGGCGGAGACCCAGTACTTC.

This chain joins TRBV12-3 or TRBV12-4 and TRBJ2-7, with D uncertain. CDR3 length equals 13 residues. V lost 4 bases, J lost 5 bases, and 12 bases lay in between. The CDR3 DNA follows: TGTGCCAGCAGTTCGAATTCGGTAGACGAGCAGTACTTC. Amino acid sequence: CASSSNSVDEQYF.

The chain links TRBV7-2 to TRBJ2-2; TRBD2 might be the D (5 bases). The CDR3 has 16 amino acids. Trimming left V 7 bases short and J 0 bases short, with 15 bases between. Germline-derived CDR1 and CDR2 are SGHTA and FQGNSA. For the CDR3, the DNA is TGTGCCAGCACCCTCACTGCGACTACGAACACCGGGGAGCTGTTTTTT. It yields the protein CASTLTATTNTGELFF.

The gene calls are TRBV7-3 and TRBJ2-3; TRBD2 agrees at 8 bases. Trimming at V came to 5 bases and at J to 1 base, leaving 2 bases not matched to a gene. This CDR3 has 14 amino acids. Germline V CDR1 and CDR2: SGHTA, FQGTGA. CDR3: CASSQTSGTDTQYF. The CDR3 DNA reads as TGTGCCAGCAGCCAGACTAGCGGCACAGATACGCAGTATTTT.

This rearrangement joins TRBV15 to TRBJ2-1, with a possible D match to TRBD2 (6 bases). CDR1 and CDR2 (germline): LNHNV, YYDKDF (reference sequence). Trimming left V 4 bases short and J 0 bases short, with 13 bases between. This CDR3 contains 16 residues. The CDR3 nucleotides read TGTGCCACCAGCATCCGGAGGGCCCTCTCCTACAATGAGCAGTTCTTC. Translating gives CATSIRRALSYNEQFF.

V gene TRBV9 combines with J gene TRBJ1-3; a possible D gene is TRBD1 (5 bases). With 0 bases removed from V and 4 bases from J, the gap between germline ends came to 11 bases. The germline CDR1 and CDR2 sequences are SGDLS and YYNGEE. This CDR3 contains 15 residues. The CDR3 loop is CASSVDWGEGNTIYF. CDR3 nucleotide sequence: TGTGCCAGCAGCGTAGATTGGGGCGAAGGAAACACCATATATTTT.

The chain recombines TRBV24-1 with TRBJ1-2; D unresolved. Germline values: CDR1 KGHDR, CDR2 SFDVKD. V was trimmed by 1 base and J by 6 bases, leaving 8 bases between them. This CDR3 spans 13 amino acids. In DNA, the CDR3 is TGTGCCACCAGTGATTTTTCCGGGGATGGCTACACCTTC. This sequence encodes CATSDFSGDGYTF.

The J gene is TRBJ1-5, the V gene TRBV28, with a possible D match to TRBD1 (5 bases). The CDR3 consists of 15 residues. The V and J ends lost 6 bases and 1 base respectively, with 13 bases between them. Germline V CDR1 and CDR2: MDHEN, SYDVKM. CDR3 sequence reads: CASRRQLLSNQPQHF. The CDR3 DNA reads TGTGCCAGCAGGCGACAGCTTTTGAGCAATCAGCCCCAGCATTTT.

The chain uses TRBV7-3 and TRBJ2-1, with D perhaps TRBD2 (5 bases). CDR3 size: 13 residues. Trimming cost V 2 bases and J 5 bases, with 7 bases left between them. Germline values: CDR1 SGHTA, CDR2 FQGTGA. CDR3 region: CASSLLAHNEQFF. CDR3 nucleotides: TGTGCCAGCAGCTTACTAGCCCACAATGAGCAGTTCTTC.

The genes are TRBV5-1 and TRBJ2-3; 10 nucleotides align to TRBD2. The V segment lost 1 base and the J segment 2 bases; nucleotides outside the gene matches: 4. Germline values: CDR1 SGHRS, CDR2 YFSETQ. The CDR3 totals 16 residues. This CDR3 is CASSLKLAGDTDTQYF. DNA of the CDR3: TGCGCCAGCAGCTTGAAGCTAGCGGGGGACACAGATACGCAGTATTTT.